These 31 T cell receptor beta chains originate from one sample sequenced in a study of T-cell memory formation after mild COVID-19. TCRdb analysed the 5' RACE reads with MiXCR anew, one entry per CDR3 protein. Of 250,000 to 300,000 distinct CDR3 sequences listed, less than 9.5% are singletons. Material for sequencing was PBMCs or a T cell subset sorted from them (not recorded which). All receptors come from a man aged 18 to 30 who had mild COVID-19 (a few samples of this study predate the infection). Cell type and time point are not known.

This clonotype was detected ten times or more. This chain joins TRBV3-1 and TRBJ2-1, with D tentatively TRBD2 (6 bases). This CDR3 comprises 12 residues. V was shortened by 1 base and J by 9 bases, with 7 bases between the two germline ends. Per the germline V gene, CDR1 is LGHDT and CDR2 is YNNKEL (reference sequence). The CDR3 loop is CASSQGGGEQFF. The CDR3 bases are TGTGCCAGCAGCCAAGGGGGAGGTGAGCAGTTCTTC.

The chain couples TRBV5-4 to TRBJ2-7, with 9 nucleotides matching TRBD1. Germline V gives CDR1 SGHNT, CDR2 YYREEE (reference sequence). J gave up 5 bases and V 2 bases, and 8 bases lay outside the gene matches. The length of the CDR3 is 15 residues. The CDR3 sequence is CASSFGTGTLDEQYV. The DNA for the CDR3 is TGTGCCAGCAGCTTCGGGACAGGGACGTTGGACGAGCAGTACGTC.

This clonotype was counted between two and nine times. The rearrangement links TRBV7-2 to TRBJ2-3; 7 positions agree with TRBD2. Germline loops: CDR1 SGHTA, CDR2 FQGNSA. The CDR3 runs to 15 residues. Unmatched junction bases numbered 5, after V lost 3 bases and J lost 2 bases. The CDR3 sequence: CASSFQSGATDTQYF. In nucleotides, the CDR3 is TGTGCCAGCAGCTTTCAGAGCGGGGCCACAGATACGCAGTATTTT.

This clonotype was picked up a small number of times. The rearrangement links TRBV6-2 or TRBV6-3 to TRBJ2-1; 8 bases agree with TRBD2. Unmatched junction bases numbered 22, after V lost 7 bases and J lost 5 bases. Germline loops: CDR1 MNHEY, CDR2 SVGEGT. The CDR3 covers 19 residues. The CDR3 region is CASTRGSGGSRHLDNEQFF. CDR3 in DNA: TGTGCCAGCACAAGAGGGAGCGGGGGTTCCCGCCATCTGGACAATGAGCAGTTCTTC.

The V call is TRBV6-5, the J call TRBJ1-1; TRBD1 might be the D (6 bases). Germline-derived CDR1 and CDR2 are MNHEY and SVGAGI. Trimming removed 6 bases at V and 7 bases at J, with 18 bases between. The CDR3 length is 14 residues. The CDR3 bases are TGTGCCAGCAGCCCGACAGGCGGGCGAAGTGAAGCTTTCTTT. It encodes CASSPTGGRSEAFF.

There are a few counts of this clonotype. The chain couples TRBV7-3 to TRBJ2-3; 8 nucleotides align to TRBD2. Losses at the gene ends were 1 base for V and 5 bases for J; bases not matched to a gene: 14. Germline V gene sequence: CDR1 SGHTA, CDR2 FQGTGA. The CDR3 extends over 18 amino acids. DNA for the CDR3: TGTGCCAGCAGCTTAATCTCTGGCGGAAGCGGGGGCGGAGATACGCAGTATTTT. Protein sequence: CASSLISGGSGGGDTQYF.

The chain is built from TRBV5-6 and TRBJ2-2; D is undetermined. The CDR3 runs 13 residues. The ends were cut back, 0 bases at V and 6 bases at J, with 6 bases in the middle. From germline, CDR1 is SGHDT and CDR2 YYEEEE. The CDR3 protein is CASSLGFPGELFF. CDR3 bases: TGTGCCAGCAGCTTGGGCTTCCCCGGGGAGCTGTTTTTT.

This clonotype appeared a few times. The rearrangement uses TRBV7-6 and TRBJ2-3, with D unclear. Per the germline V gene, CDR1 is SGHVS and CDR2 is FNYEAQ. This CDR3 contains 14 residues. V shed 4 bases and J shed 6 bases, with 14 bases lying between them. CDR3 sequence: CASSSIPRMDTQYF. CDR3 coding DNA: TGTGCCAGCAGCTCAATCCCGCGTATGGATACGCAGTATTTT.

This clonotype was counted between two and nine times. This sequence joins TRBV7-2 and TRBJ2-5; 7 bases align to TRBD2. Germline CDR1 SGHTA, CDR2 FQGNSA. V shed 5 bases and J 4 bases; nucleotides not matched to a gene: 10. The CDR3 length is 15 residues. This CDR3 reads CASSPRRGSRETQYF. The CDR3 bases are TGTGCCAGCAGCCCGAGGCGGGGGTCCAGAGAGACCCAGTACTTC.

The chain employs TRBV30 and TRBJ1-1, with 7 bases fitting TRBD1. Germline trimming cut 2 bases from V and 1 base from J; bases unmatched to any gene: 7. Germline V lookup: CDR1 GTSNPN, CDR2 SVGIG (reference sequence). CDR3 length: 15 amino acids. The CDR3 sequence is CAWSTPTGRNTEAFF. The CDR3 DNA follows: TGTGCCTGGAGTACTCCGACAGGGCGGAACACTGAAGCTTTCTTT.

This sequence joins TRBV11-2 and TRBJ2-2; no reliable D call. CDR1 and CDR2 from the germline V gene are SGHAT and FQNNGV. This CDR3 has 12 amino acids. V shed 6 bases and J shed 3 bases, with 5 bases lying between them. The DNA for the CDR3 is TGTGCCAGCAGGAATTACACCGGGGAGCTGTTTTTT. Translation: CASRNYTGELFF.

The CDR3 loop is CASSSGTFSNQPQHF. The CDR3 nucleotides are TGTGCCAGCAGCTCCGGGACATTTAGCAATCAGCCCCAGCATTTT. The rearrangement joins TRBV7-6 to TRBJ1-5; perhaps TRBD1 as D (6 bases). Germline loops: CDR1 SGHVS, CDR2 FNYEAQ. CDR3 length: 15 amino acids. The V end was cut by 4 bases, the J end by 0 bases, with 10 bases between.

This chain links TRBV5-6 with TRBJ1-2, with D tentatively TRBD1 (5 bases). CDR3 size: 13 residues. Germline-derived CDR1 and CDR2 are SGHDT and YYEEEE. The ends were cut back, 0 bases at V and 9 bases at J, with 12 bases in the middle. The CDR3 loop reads CASSLAGGLRYTF. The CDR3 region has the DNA TGTGCCAGCAGCTTGGCTGGGGGATTGCGCTACACCTTC.

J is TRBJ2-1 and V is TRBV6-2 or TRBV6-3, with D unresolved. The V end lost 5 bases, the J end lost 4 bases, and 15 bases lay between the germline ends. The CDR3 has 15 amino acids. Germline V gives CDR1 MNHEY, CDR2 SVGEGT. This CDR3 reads CASSPSGQSYNEQFF. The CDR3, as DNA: TGTGCCAGCAGTCCCTCGGGTCAGTCGTACAATGAGCAGTTCTTC.

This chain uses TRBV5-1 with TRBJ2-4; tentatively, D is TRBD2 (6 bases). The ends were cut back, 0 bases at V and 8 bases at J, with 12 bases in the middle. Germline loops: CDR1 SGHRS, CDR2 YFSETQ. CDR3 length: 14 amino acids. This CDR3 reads CASSLDGGGDIQYF. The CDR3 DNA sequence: TGCGCCAGCAGCTTGGACGGGGGAGGTGACATTCAGTACTTC.

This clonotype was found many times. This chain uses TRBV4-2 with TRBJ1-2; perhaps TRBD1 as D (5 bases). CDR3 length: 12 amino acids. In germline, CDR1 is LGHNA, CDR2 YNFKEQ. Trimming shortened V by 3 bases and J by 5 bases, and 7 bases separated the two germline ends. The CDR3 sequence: CASSQEGYGYTF. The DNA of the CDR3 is TGTGCCAGCAGCCAGGAGGGGTATGGCTACACCTTC.

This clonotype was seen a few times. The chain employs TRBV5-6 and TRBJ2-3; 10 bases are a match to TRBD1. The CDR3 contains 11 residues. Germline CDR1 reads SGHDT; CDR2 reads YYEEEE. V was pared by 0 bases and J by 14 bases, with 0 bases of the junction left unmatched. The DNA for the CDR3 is TGTGCCAGCAGCTTGGGACAGGGGGCGTATTTT. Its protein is CASSLGQGAYF.

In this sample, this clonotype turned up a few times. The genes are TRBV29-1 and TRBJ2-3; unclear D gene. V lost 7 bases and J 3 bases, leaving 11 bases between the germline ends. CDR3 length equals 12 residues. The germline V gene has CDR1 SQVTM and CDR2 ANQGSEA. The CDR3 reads CSGDLGTDTQYF. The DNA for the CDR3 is TGCAGCGGGGATTTGGGAACAGATACGCAGTATTTT.

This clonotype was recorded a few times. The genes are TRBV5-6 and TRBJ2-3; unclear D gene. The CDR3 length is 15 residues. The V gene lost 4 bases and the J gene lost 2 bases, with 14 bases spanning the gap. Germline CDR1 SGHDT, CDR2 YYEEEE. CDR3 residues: CASSPGYGNTDTQYF. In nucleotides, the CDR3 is TGTGCCAGCAGCCCAGGATATGGTAACACAGATACGCAGTATTTT.

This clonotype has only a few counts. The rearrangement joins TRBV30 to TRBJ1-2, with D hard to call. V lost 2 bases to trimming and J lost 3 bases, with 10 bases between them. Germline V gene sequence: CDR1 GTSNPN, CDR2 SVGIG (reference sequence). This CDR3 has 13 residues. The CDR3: CAWSPSGDYGYTF. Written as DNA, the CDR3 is TGTGCCTGGAGTCCCTCCGGGGACTATGGCTACACCTTC. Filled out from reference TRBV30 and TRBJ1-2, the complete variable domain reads SQTIHQWPATLVQPVGSPLSLECTVEGTSNPNLYWYRQAAGRGLQLLFYSVGIGQISSEVPQNLSASRPQDRQFILSSKKLLLSDSGFYLCAWSPSGDYGYTFGSGTRLTVV.

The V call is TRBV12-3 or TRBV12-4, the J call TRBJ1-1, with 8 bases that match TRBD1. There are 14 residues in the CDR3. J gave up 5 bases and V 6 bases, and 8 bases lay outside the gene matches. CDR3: CASSLLRGRTEAFF. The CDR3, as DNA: TGTGCCAGCAGCTTACTCAGGGGGCGGACTGAAGCTTTCTTT.

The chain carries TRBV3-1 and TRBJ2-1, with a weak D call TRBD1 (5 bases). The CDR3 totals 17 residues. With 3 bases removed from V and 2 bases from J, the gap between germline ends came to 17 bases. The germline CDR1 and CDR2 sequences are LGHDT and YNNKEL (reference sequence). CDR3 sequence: CASSHQKAQDTYNEQFF. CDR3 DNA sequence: TGTGCCAGCAGCCATCAAAAGGCTCAGGACACCTACAATGAGCAGTTCTTC.

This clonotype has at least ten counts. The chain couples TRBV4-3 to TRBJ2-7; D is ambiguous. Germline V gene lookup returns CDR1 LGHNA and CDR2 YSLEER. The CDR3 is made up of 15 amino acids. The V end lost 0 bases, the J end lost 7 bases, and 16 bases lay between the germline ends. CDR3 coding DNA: TGCGCCAGCAGCCAAGATTCAATTGGGCAGTGGGAGCAGTACGTC. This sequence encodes CASSQDSIGQWEQYV.

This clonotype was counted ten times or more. In DNA, the CDR3 is TGCGCCAGCAGCCATTCCCGGACATATACCTACAATGAGCAGTTCTTC. Translating gives CASSHSRTYTYNEQFF. J is TRBJ2-1 and V is TRBV4-3, with D tentatively TRBD1 (5 bases). CDR1 and CDR2 from the germline V gene are LGHNA and YSLEER. V was pared by 3 bases and J by 2 bases, with 14 bases between. The length of the CDR3 is 16 residues.

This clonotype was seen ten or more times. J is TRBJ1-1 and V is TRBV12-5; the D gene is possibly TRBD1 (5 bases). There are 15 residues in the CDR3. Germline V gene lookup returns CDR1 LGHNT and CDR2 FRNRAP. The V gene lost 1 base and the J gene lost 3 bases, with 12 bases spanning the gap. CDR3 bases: TGTGCTAGTGGTTTGGCCCGGGGGGAAGACACTGAAGCTTTCTTT. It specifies CASGLARGEDTEAFF.

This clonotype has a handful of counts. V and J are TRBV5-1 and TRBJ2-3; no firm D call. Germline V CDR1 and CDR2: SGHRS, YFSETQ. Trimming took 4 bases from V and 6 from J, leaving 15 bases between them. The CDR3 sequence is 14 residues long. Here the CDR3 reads CASSPRLGSDTQYF. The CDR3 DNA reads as TGCGCCAGCAGCCCTAGGTTGGGGTCCGATACGCAGTATTTT.

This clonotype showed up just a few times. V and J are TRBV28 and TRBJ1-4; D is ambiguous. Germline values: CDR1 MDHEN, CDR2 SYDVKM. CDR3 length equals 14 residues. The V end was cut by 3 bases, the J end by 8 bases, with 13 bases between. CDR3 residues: CASSFRGGGEKLFF. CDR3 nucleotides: TGTGCCAGCAGTTTCCGGGGAGGAGGAGAAAAACTGTTTTTT.

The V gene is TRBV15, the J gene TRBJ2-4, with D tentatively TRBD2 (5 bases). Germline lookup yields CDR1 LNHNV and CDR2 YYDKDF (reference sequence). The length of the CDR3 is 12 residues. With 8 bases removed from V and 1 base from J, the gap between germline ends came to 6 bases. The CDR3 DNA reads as TGTGCCACCTCGGGGGCCAAAAACATTCAGTACTTC. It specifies CATSGAKNIQYF.

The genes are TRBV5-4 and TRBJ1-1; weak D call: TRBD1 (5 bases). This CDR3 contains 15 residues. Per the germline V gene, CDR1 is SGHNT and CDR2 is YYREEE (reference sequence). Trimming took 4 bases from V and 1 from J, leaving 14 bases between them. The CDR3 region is CASSPGQWGNTEAFF. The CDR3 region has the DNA TGTGCCAGCAGCCCGGGGCAGTGGGGGAACACTGAAGCTTTCTTT.

DNA for the CDR3: TGTGCCAGCAGCTGGGTGGCGGGGACGAACACTGAAGCTTTCTTT. Translating it yields CASSWVAGTNTEAFF. The chain has TRBV5-4 and TRBJ1-1; D perhaps matches TRBD1 (5 bases). The V gene lost 3 bases and the J gene lost 1 base, with 13 bases spanning the gap. CDR3 length: 15 amino acids. CDR1 and CDR2 from the germline V gene are SGHNT and YYREEE (reference sequence).

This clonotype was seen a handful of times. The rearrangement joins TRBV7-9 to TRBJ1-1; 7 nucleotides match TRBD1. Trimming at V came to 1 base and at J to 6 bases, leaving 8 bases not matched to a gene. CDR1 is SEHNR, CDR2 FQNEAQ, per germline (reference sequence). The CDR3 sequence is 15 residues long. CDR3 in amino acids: CASSLEGAGTAEAFF. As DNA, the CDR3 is TGTGCCAGCAGCTTAGAGGGGGCTGGGACGGCTGAAGCTTTCTTT.